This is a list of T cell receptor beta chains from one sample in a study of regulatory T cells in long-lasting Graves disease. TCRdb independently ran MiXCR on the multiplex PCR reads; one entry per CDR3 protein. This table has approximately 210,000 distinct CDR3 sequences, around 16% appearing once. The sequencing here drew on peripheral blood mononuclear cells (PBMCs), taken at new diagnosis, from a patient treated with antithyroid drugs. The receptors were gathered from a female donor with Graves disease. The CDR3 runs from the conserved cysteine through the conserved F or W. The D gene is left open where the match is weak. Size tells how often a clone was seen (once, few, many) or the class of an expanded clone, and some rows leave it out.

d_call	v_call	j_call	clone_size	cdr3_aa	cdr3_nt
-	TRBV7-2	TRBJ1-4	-	CASSLGGTSNEKLFF	TGTGCCAGCAGCTTAGGGGGGACCTCGAATGAAAAACTGTTTTTT
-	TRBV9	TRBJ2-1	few	CASSEAMGTGGNEQFF	TGTGCCAGCAGCGAGGCCATGGGTACGGGTGGGAATGAGCAGTTCTTC
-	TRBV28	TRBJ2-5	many	CASSLTGDSETQYF	TGTGCCAGCAGTTTGACGGGGGACTCAGAGACCCAGTACTTC
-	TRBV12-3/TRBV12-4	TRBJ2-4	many	CASSGSGASGIAKNIQYF	TGTGCCAGCAGTGGATCCGGGGCCAGCGGAATAGCCAAAAACATTCAGTACTTC
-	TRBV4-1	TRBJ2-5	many	CASSQQGHLRETQYF	TGCGCCAGCAGCCAACAGGGACATCTCCGGGAGACCCAGTACTTC
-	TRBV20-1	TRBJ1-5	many	CSGRPGGNQPQHF	TGCAGTGGACGACCAGGGGGCAATCAGCCCCAGCATTTT
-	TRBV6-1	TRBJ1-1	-	CASRGLAFF	TGTGCCAGCAGGGGTTTAGCTTTCTTT
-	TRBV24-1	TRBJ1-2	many	CATSDWQEVGYTF	TGTGCCACCAGTGATTGGCAGGAAGTAGGCTACACCTTC
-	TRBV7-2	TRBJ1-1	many	CASTLTGGTEAFF	TGTGCCAGCACACTGACGGGGGGGACTGAAGCTTTCTTT
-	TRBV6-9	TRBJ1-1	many	CASSYAPTANTEAFF	TGTGCCAGCAGTTACGCCCCCACAGCGAACACTGAAGCTTTCTTT
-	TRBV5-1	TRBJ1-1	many	CASSLRGEVNTEAFF	TGCGCCAGCAGCTTGAGGGGAGAGGTGAACACTGAAGCTTTCTTT
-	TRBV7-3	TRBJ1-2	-	CASSRLGQSNYGYTF	TGTGCCAGCAGCCGACTCGGACAGTCCAACTATGGCTACACCTTC
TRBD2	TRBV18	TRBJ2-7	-	CASSRPGGRTRAYEQYF	TGTGCCAGCTCACGCCCGGGGGGGAGGACTAGAGCCTACGAGCAGTACTTC
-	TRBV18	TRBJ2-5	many	CASVTSNTHQETQYF	TGTGCCAGCGTCACCAGTAACACCCACCAAGAGACCCAGTACTTC
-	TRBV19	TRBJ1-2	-	CASAPGSYGYTF	TGTGCCAGTGCCCCGGGGAGCTATGGCTACACCTTC
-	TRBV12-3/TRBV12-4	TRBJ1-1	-	CASSFPGYRMNTEAFF	TGTGCCAGCAGTTTCCCAGGGTATCGGATGAACACTGAAGCTTTCTTT
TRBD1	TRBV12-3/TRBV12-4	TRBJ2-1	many	CASRTNRDRGLREQFF	TGTGCCAGCAGAACGAACCGGGACAGGGGGCTCAGGGAGCAGTTCTTC
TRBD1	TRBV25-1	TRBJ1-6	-	CASSGLGTGNSPLHF	TGTGCCAGCAGTGGCCTTGGGACAGGCAATTCACCCCTCCACTTT
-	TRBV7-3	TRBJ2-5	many	CASSWIIGETQYF	TGTGCCAGCAGCTGGATCATTGGAGAGACCCAGTACTTC
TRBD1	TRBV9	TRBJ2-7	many	CASSVEPGGSYEQYF	TGTGCCAGCAGCGTAGAACCAGGGGGCTCCTACGAGCAGTACTTC
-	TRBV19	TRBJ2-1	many	CASSPGYRGNEQFF	TGTGCCAGTAGCCCGGGATATCGGGGCAATGAGCAGTTCTTC
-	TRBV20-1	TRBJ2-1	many	CSASPGPTNEQFF	TGCAGTGCTAGTCCAGGACCAACTAATGAGCAGTTCTTC
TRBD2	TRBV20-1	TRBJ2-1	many	CSARQGLAGATHEQFF	TGCAGTGCGCGACAGGGACTAGCGGGGGCCACCCATGAGCAGTTCTTC
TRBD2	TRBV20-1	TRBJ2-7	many	CSASTSGHTYEQYF	TGCAGTGCTAGTACTAGCGGGCATACCTACGAGCAGTACTTC
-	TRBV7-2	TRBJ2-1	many	CASSASSGALETIF	TGTGCCAGCAGCGCCAGCTCAGGGGCCCTAGAAACAATCTTC
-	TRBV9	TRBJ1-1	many	CASSEGWNTEAFF	TGTGCCAGCAGCGAGGGGTGGAACACTGAAGCTTTCTTT
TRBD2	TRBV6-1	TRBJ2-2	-	CASIPGLAGVKTGELFF	TGTGCCAGCATCCCGGGACTAGCGGGAGTGAAGACCGGGGAGCTGTTTTTT
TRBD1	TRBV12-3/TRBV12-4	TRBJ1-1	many	CASSLGQGGAEAFF	TGTGCCAGCAGTTTGGGACAGGGTGGGGCTGAAGCTTTCTTT
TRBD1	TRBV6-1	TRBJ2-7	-	CASRQVWTGESYEQYF	TGTGCCAGCAGGCAAGTGTGGACAGGGGAATCCTACGAGCAGTACTTC
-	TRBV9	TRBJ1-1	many	CASSAPDGGNTEAFF	TGTGCCAGCAGCGCCCCCGACGGAGGGAACACTGAAGCTTTCTTT
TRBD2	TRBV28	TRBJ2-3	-	CASSPLADRTDTQYF	TGTGCCAGCAGTCCACTAGCGGACCGCACAGATACGCAGTATTTT
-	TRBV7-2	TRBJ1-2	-	CASSLVMEIYGYTF	TGTGCCAGCAGCTTAGTCATGGAGATCTATGGCTACACCTTC
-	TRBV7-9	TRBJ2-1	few	CASSLEGLADEQFF	TGTGCCAGCAGCTTAGAGGGGCTAGCTGATGAGCAGTTCTTC
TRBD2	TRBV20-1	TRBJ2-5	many	CSATGLAGGLEETQYF	TGCAGTGCTACTGGACTAGCGGGAGGGCTGGAAGAGACCCAGTACTTC
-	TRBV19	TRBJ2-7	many	CASSPPGRFYEQYF	TGTGCCAGTAGTCCCCCCGGGAGATTCTACGAGCAGTACTTC
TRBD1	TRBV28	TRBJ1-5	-	CASSQGVLGSGNQPQHF	TGTGCCAGCAGTCAGGGGGTTTTGGGTTCTGGCAATCAGCCCCAGCATTTT
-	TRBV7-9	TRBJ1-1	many	CASSSQGLNTEAFF	TGTGCCAGCAGCTCACAGGGTCTGAACACTGAAGCTTTCTTT
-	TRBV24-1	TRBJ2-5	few	CATSDPLGAPETQYF	TGTGCCACCAGTGATCCCTTGGGGGCCCCCGAGACCCAGTACTTC
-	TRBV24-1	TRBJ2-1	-	CATSDSFRAEQFF	TGTGCCACCAGTGACTCATTCAGGGCTGAGCAGTTCTTC
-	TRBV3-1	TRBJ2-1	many	CASSQGGFLINEQFF	TGTGCCAGCAGCCAAGGGGGGTTCCTTATCAATGAGCAGTTCTTC
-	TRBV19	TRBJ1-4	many	CASSIGPLNEKLFF	TGTGCCAGTAGTATCGGGCCGCTAAATGAAAAACTGTTTTTT
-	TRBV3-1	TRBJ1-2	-	CASSLGPEGGYTF	TGTGCCAGCAGCCTGGGCCCCGAGGGTGGCTACACCTTC
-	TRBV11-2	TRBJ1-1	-	CASSLVLGTFPEAFF	TGTGCCAGCAGCTTAGTCCTCGGGACATTTCCTGAAGCTTTCTTT
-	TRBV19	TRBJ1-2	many	CASSMGPYRDTNYGYTF	TGTGCCAGTAGTATGGGTCCCTACAGGGATACTAACTATGGCTACACCTTC
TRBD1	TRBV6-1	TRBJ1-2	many	CASNPFPGQGASRYGYTF	TGTGCCAGCAACCCGTTCCCGGGACAGGGGGCGAGTCGCTATGGCTACACCTTC
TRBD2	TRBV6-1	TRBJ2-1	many	CASWGLAGGIGNEQFF	TGTGCCAGCTGGGGACTAGCGGGAGGGATTGGAAATGAGCAGTTCTTC
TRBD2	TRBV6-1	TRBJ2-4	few	CASNELASGRENIQYF	TGTGCCAGCAATGAATTGGCTAGCGGGAGGGAAAACATTCAGTACTTC
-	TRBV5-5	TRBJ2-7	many	CASSLNPYPYEQYF	TGTGCCAGCAGCTTGAATCCCTATCCCTACGAGCAGTACTTC
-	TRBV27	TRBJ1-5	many	CASSLSRYSNQPQHF	TGTGCCAGCAGTTTAAGCAGGTATAGCAATCAGCCCCAGCATTTT
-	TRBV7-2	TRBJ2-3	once	CASSYKWRAWDTDTQYF	TGTGCCAGCAGCTACAAATGGAGGGCCTGGGACACAGATACGCAGTATTTT
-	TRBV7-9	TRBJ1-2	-	CASSFSIGVFTF	TGTGCCAGCAGCTTTAGTATCGGGGTTTTCACCTTC
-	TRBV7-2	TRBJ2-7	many	CASSLAAYEQYF	TGTGCCAGCAGCTTAGCAGCCTACGAGCAGTACTTC
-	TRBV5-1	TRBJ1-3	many	CASSLGEVGNTIYF	TGCGCCAGCAGCTTGGGGGAAGTCGGAAACACCATATATTTT
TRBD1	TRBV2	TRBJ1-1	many	CASSTRTGSDTEAFF	TGTGCCAGCAGTACGCGGACAGGGTCAGACACTGAAGCTTTCTTT
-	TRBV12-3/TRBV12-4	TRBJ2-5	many	CASTPMGHETQYF	TGTGCCAGCACTCCAATGGGGCATGAGACCCAGTACTTC
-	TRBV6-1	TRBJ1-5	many	CASSEPIGQGDQPQHF	TGTGCCAGCAGTGAACCCATCGGGCAGGGAGACCAGCCCCAGCATTTT
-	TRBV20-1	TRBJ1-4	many	CSAREGLLNEKLFF	TGCAGTGCTAGAGAGGGCCTGCTAAATGAAAAACTGTTTTTT
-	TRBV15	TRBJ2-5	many	CATSRERRIETQYF	TGTGCCACCAGCAGAGAACGACGTATAGAGACCCAGTACTTC
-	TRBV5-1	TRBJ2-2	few	CASSLDGSNTGELFF	TGCGCCAGCAGCTTGGACGGATCGAACACCGGGGAGCTGTTTTTT
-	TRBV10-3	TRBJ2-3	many	CAISENGGGYRGTDTQYF	TGTGCCATCAGTGAGAACGGTGGGGGGTATCGTGGCACAGATACGCAGTATTTT